This entry describes one T cell receptor beta chain. No antigen is known for it. The data were obtained in a study of Ad26.COV2.S vaccination and SARS-CoV-2 variants. In the study overall: Recipients of Ad26.COV2.S got it intramuscularly, once or twice 56 days apart.

Study conclusions and caveats: Reportedly, after vaccination the spike-specific CD8+ and CD4+ T cell responses displayed substantial breadth.

The treatment is: roughly 19 received Ad26.COV2.S at low or high dose, single or two shots; 5 received placebo; per-sample allocation not given. Material that was analyzed had been drawn on day 63 after the first vaccine or placebo injection. Participants' vaccine, an Ad26 vector, delivered Wuhan-strain SARS-CoV-2 spike. Method: immunoSEQ multiplex PCR; TCRdb's copy keeps in-frame clones and lacks some. The sample includes a few hundred thousand clones, 80% to 90% of them seen just once. The CDR3 has 13 amino acids. The V end lost 5 bases, the J end lost 3 bases, and 9 bases lay between the germline ends.

The material was peripheral blood, obtained in a trial of Ad26.COV2.S vaccine versus placebo. The chain is built from TRBV12-3 or TRBV12-4 and TRBJ2-3; no definite D call. The receptor was derived from a person aged 18-65 years who received the Ad26.COV2.S COVID-19 vaccine or a placebo. The CDR3 is CASSPSRTDTQYF. The CDR3 region has the DNA TGTGCCAGCAGTCCCTCGAGAACAGATACGCAGTATTTT.